A selection of T cell receptor beta chains follows, all from one sample in a study of blood T cells in healthy people across ages. TCRdb itself ran the 5' RACE reads through MiXCR, one entry per CDR3 protein. The table records 650,000 to 1,000,000 distinct CDR3 sequences, 35% to 40% of them present only once. What was sequenced was blood. The receptors come from a man aged 18 to 30 in good health. CDR3s include the opening cysteine and the closing phenylalanine or tryptophan. D genes are given only for firm matches. Size is stated for part of the rows, as once, few or many counts, or as a class when the clone is expanded.

cdr3_length,clone_size,d_call,j_call,v_call,cdr3_aa,cdr3_nt
13,.,.,TRBJ1-5,TRBV29-1,CSVSGRAGQPQHF,TGCAGCGTTTCGGGCAGGGCAGGTCAGCCCCAGCATTTT
16,.,.,TRBJ2-1,TRBV5-1,CASSSPGRSSYNEQFF,TGCGCCAGCAGCTCACCGGGCCGCAGCTCCTACAATGAGCAGTTCTTC
16,.,TRBD1,TRBJ1-2,TRBV5-5,CASSPLDRGVIYGYTF,TGTGCCAGCAGCCCCCTGGACAGGGGGGTCATCTATGGCTACACCTTC
15,.,.,TRBJ1-5,TRBV16,CASSPTGRYNHPQHF,TGTGCCAGCAGCCCTACTGGACGATACAATCACCCCCAGCATTTT
13,.,.,TRBJ1-5,TRBV20-1,CSANGGSNQPQHF,TGCAGTGCTAACGGGGGGAGCAATCAGCCCCAGCATTTT
15,few,TRBD1,TRBJ2-2,TRBV7-6,CASRPQGTATGELFF,TGTGCCAGCAGACCCCAAGGGACAGCCACCGGGGAGCTGTTTTTT
13,.,.,TRBJ2-2,TRBV9,CASSPSNTGELFF,TGTGCCAGCAGCCCGTCGAACACCGGGGAGCTGTTTTTT
15,.,.,TRBJ2-7,TRBV6-2/TRBV6-3,CASSLSGTAGDEQYF,TGTGCCAGCAGTTTATCCGGGACAGCGGGAGACGAGCAGTACTTC
15,few,.,TRBJ2-1,TRBV4-1,CASSQDPHSSDEQFF,TGCGCCAGCAGCCAAGATCCGCACTCATCCGATGAGCAGTTCTTC
16,many,.,TRBJ2-1,TRBV4-2,CASSPLKGPTYNEQFF,TGTGCCAGCAGCCCCCTGAAGGGGCCGACATACAATGAGCAGTTCTTC
15,few,.,TRBJ2-2,TRBV10-3,CAISESRDIPGELFF,TGTGCCATCAGTGAGTCCCGGGACATCCCCGGGGAGCTGTTTTTT
14,.,.,TRBJ2-5,TRBV18,CASSPEDAHNEQYF,TGTGCCAGCTCACCCGAGGACGCCCACAATGAGCAGTACTTC
19,.,.,TRBJ1-1,TRBV7-2,CASSSRGGLGVETDTEAFF,TGTGCCAGCAGCTCTCGCGGCGGTTTAGGGGTCGAGACAGACACTGAAGCTTTCTTT